This T cell receptor (beta chain) was captured by sequencing in a study of blood T cell repertoires in COVID-19. Turning to the study itself: The United States, Italy and Spain supplied acute and convalescent COVID-19 samples. PBMCs, B-cell-depleted T cells, or T cells provided the cDNA or gDNA that made up the material.

This CDR3 contains 16 residues. V gave up 1 base and J gave up 7 bases, with 16 bases separating them. Germline values: CDR1 MNHNY, CDR2 SVGAGI (reference sequence). The table lists this clone with a count of one. As processed by the authors: Reference gene primer amplification gave estimated nucleated cell counts. Sequenced by immunoSEQ multiplex PCR; TCRdb stores in-frame clones only, minus some. V and J calls and clone size follow that table, whereas D and trimming were derived from the DNA. This sample has roughly 260,000 clones, with around nine tenths found just once. The clonotype comes from a man between 35 and 55 years old who had recovered from COVID-19. Sample: peripheral blood. This chain uses TRBV6-6 with TRBJ2-2; perhaps TRBD2 as D (6 bases). For the CDR3, the DNA is TGTGCCAGCAGTTACTTGCGTCAGAGGGAGGACGGGGAGCTGTTTTTT. Amino acid sequence: CASSYLRQREDGELFF.